This entry lists 2 T cell receptor beta chains sequenced from one sample in a study of blood T cell repertoires in COVID-19. Sequencing used immunoSEQ multiplex PCR; TCRdb keeps in-frame clones, though not all of them. The table lists approximately 60,000 clones, 70% to 85% of them singletons. The sequencing sample was made of peripheral blood. Receptor source: a man between 60 and 70 years old with acute or convalescent COVID-19.

V gene TRBV29-1 combines with J gene TRBJ2-5; 7 bases are a match to TRBD1. Germline CDR1 is SQVTM and CDR2 is ANQGSEA. The trim removed 6 bases at V and 5 bases at J, leaving 3 bases unmatched. The length of the CDR3 is 11 residues. CDR3 bases: TGCAGCGTCGACAGGGCTGAGACCCAGTACTTC. It encodes CSVDRAETQYF.

V usage is TRBV19 and J usage is TRBJ1-5; D is undetermined. The ends were cut back, 2 bases at V and 0 bases at J, with 8 bases in the middle. Germline V CDR1 and CDR2: LNHDA, SQIVND (reference sequence). The CDR3 length is 15 residues. The CDR3 DNA is TGTGCCAGTAGTATAAACACAGATAGCAATCAGCCCCAGCATTTT. It translates to CASSINTDSNQPQHF.